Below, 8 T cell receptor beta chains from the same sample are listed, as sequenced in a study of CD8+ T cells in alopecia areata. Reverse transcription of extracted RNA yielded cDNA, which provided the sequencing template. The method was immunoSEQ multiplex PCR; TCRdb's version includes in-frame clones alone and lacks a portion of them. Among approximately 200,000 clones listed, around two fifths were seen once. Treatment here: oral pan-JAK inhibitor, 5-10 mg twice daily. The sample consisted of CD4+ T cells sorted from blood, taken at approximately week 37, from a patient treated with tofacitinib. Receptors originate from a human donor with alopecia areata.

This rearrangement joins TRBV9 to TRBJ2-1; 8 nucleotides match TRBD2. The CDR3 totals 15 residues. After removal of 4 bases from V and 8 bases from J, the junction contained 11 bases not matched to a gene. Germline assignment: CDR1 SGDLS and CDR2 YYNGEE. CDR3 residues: CASSPHGRDGDEQFF. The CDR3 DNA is TGTGCCAGCAGCCCCCACGGGAGGGACGGCGATGAGCAGTTCTTC.

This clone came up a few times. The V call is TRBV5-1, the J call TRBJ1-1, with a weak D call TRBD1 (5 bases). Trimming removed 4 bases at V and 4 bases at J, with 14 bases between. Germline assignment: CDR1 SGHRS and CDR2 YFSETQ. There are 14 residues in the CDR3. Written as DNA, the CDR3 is TGCGCCAGCAGCGGCCAGGGATCGGGCACTGAAGCTTTCTTT. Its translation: CASSGQGSGTEAFF.

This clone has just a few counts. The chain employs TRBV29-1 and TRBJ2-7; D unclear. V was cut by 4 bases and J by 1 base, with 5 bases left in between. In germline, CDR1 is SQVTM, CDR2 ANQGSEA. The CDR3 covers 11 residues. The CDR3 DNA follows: TGCAGCGTTGTACAATCCTACGAGCAGTACTTC. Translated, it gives CSVVQSYEQYF.

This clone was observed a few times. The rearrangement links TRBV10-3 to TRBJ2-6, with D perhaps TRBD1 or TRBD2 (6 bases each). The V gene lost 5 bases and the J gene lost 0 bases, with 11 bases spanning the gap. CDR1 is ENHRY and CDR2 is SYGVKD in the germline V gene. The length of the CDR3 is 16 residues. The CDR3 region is CAISKEGGSGANVLTF. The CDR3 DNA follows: TGTGCCATCAGTAAGGAGGGGGGCTCTGGGGCCAACGTCCTGACTTTC.

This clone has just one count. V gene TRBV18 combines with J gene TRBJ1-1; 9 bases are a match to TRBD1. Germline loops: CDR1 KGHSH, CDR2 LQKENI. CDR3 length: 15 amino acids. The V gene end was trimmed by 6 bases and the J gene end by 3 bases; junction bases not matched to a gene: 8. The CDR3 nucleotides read TGTGCCAGCTCCCTTGGACAGGGGCTGGACACTGAAGCTTTCTTT. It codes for CASSLGQGLDTEAFF.

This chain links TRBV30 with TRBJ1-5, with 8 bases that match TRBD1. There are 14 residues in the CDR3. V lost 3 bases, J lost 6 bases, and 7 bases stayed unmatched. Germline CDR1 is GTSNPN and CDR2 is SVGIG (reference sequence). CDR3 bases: TGTGCCTGGAGGGCCGGACAGGGAGGTCAGCCCCAGCATTTT. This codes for CAWRAGQGGQPQHF.

The CDR3 protein is CASSQGRGWGKLFF. The CDR3 DNA reads TGCGCCAGCAGCCAAGGACGGGGGTGGGGAAAACTGTTTTTT. This chain connects TRBV4-1 to TRBJ1-4; the D gene is possibly TRBD1 (5 bases). Germline lookup yields CDR1 MGHRA and CDR2 YSYEKL. CDR3 length: 14 amino acids. V lost 1 base and J lost 10, with 13 bases in between.

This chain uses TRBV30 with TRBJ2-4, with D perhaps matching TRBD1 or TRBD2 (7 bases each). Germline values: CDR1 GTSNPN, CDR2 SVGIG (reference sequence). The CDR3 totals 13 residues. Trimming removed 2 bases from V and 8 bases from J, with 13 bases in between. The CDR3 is CAWSSQGRDIQYF. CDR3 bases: TGTGCCTGGAGTTCACAGGGGAGGGACATTCAGTACTTC.